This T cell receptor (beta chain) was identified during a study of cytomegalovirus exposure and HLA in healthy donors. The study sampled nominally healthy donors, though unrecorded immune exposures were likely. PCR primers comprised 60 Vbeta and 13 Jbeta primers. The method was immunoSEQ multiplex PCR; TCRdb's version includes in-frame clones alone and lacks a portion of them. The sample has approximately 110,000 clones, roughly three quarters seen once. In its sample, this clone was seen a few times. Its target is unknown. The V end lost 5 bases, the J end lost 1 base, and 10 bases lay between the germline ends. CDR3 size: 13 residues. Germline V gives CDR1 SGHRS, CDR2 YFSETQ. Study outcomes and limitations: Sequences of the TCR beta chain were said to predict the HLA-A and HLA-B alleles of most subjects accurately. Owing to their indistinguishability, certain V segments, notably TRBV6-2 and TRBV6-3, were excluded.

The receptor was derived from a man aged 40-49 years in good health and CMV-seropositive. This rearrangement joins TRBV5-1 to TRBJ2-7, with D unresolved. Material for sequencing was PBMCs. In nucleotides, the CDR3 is TGCGCCAGCAGTGATTCCGGGTCCTACGAGCAGTACTTC. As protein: CASSDSGSYEQYF. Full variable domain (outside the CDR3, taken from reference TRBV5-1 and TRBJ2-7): KAGVTQTPRYLIKTRGQQVTLSCSPISGHRSVSWYQQTPGQGLQFLFEYFSETQRNKGNFPGRFSGRQFSNSRSEMNVSTLELGDSALYLCASSDSGSYEQYFGPGTRLTVT.